This T cell receptor (beta chain) stems from a study of T cells in Graves' hyperthyroidism and ophthalmopathy. Comment on this clonotype: Its antigen is as yet unknown.

Germline CDR1 is SGHTA and CDR2 is FQGTGA. The CDR3 totals 15 residues. Whole-study results and caveats: Blood also showed most of the thyroid clonotypes that were expanded above 0.001.

The CDR3 regions of TCR beta were amplified from RNA transcripts. TCR CDR3 underwent first-round RT-PCR with the HTBI primer set. TCRdb redid the calling of the multiplex PCR reads with MiXCR, one entry per CDR3 protein. The repertoire holds some 600,000 distinct CDR3 sequences, with roughly 50% as singletons. The receptor was derived from a woman between 18 and 30 years old with Graves' hyperthyroidism. Material for sequencing was peripheral blood or thyroid tissue (not recorded which). The chain recombines TRBV7-3 with TRBJ2-5; D is perhaps TRBD1 (6 bases). The DNA end is more similar to TRBJ2-7, so the J call may be wrong. The CDR3: CASSPTGNRADEQYF. The DNA of the CDR3 is TGTGCCAGCAGTCCAACAGGGAACAGGGCGGACGAGCAGTACTTC.